The 29 T cell receptor beta chains presented below share a single source sample, sequenced in a study of T cells after yellow fever vaccination (dated by TCRdb to the late 2010s). Reading the label with the study, this specimen's treatment or condition is: live attenuated yellow fever vaccine strain. To prepare the library, 5' RACE was applied. Sequencing relied on an Illumina HiSeq 2500. TCRdb reprocessed the public reads (quality trimming at Q25 with fastp, clone calling with MiXCR) and kept in-frame beta chains. Identical CDR3 protein sequences are pooled into one entry, listed with their most common genes and DNA. This sample is represented by about 330,000 distinct CDR3 sequences; about 8.3% of them were singletons. Jointly, the top ten make up around 17% of the sample. This material consisted of PBMCs, taken roughly 45 days after the first yellow fever vaccination. The origin of the receptors is a man between 18 and 29 years old who received the YFV17D yellow fever vaccine.

The table lists this clonotype with a few counts. J is TRBJ2-5 and V is TRBV18; the match to TRBD2 covers 9 bases. After removal of 6 bases from V and 2 bases from J, the junction contained 10 bases not matched to a gene. Germline-derived CDR1 and CDR2 are KGHSH and LQKENI. CDR3 length: 16 residues. CDR3 DNA sequence: TGTGCCAGCTCCCTTCAAGCGGGGGGACTACAAGAGACCCAGTACTTC. Its translation: CASSLQAGGLQETQYF.

Ten or more counts support this clonotype. CDR3 DNA sequence: TGCGCCAGCAGCCCCGAGGGCCTAGCGGGGGGCACAGATACGCAGTATTTT. Protein: CASSPEGLAGGTDTQYF. The J gene is TRBJ2-3, the V gene TRBV4-3, with 10 positions matching TRBD2. CDR3 length: 17 residues. Per the germline V gene, CDR1 is LGHNA and CDR2 is YSLEER. V shed 4 bases, J shed 1 base, and the junction held 8 bases outside the gene matches.

This clonotype has ten or more counts. The chain has TRBV4-2 and TRBJ2-2; 8 nucleotides align to TRBD2. V dropped 0 bases and J dropped 4; count of bases not matched to a gene: 4. Looked up from germline, CDR1 is LGHNA and CDR2 is YNFKEQ. The CDR3 covers 16 residues. The CDR3 loop reads CASSQDPGGATGELFF. In DNA form, the CDR3 reads TGTGCCAGCAGCCAAGATCCGGGGGGGGCCACCGGGGAGCTGTTTTTT.

This clonotype was recorded many times. The chain has TRBV7-2 and TRBJ1-1; D unclear. This CDR3 has 15 amino acids. The V gene lost 5 bases and the J gene lost 1 base, with 14 bases spanning the gap. Looked up from germline, CDR1 is SGHTA and CDR2 is FQGNSA. The CDR3 loop reads CASSSTGIGNTEAFF. CDR3 nucleotide sequence: TGTGCCAGCAGCAGCACGGGGATCGGGAACACTGAAGCTTTCTTT.

This clonotype was seen a few times. The chain carries TRBV6-1 and TRBJ2-2; a weak D match, TRBD1 (6 bases). V lost 8 bases, J lost 6 bases, and 22 bases lay in between. From germline, CDR1 is MNHNS and CDR2 SASEGT. The CDR3 is 16 residues long. The CDR3 DNA follows: TGTGCCAGCGGACTTCAAAGGGGGAGAAATTCCGGGGAGCTGTTTTTT. Translated, it gives CASGLQRGRNSGELFF.

With respect to this clonotype: With a much larger clone just one base away, this may be a read error. The rearrangement uses TRBV7-6 and TRBJ2-7, with TRBD2 matching over 10 bases. There are 15 residues in the CDR3. Germline CDR1 and CDR2: SGHVS and FNYEAQ. The CDR3 is CTSSHSGGTSGEQYF. CDR3 coding DNA: TGTACCAGCAGCCATAGCGGGGGGACCTCTGGCGAGCAGTACTTC.

This clonotype was seen a few times. The V and J genes are TRBV7-2 and TRBJ1-2; D is possibly TRBD1 (6 bases). V lost 1 base to trimming and J lost 8 bases, with 14 bases between them. The CDR3 length is 14 residues. Looked up from germline, CDR1 is SGHTA and CDR2 is FQGNSA. CDR3 protein: CASSLVYKGVGYTF. CDR3 bases: TGTGCCAGCAGCTTAGTCTATAAGGGGGTCGGCTACACCTTC.

The rearrangement uses TRBV4-1 and TRBJ1-1, with TRBD1 as a possible D gene (5 bases). The CDR3 length is 14 residues. V was pared by 1 base and J by 8 bases, with 14 bases between. Germline CDR1 reads MGHRA; CDR2 reads YSYEKL. CDR3 DNA: TGCGCCAGCAGCCAAGGGGGATTGTGGGGCGAAGCTTTCTTT. Translating it yields CASSQGGLWGEAFF.

This clonotype was counted only a few times. V usage is TRBV20-1 and J usage is TRBJ2-7, with D perhaps assigned TRBD1 or TRBD2 (5 bases each). CDR1 and CDR2 from the germline V gene are DFQATT and SNEGSKA (reference sequence). CDR3 size: 13 residues. The V end lost 3 bases, the J end lost 0 bases, and 9 bases lay between the germline ends. CDR3 sequence reads: CSARPGTSYEQYV. In DNA form, the CDR3 reads TGCAGTGCTAGGCCCGGGACCTCCTACGAGCAGTACGTC.

This clonotype showed up many times. The chain is built from TRBV20-1 and TRBJ2-1; D call uncertain. The CDR3 runs 13 residues. CDR1 is DFQATT, CDR2 SNEGSKA, per germline (reference sequence). Trimming cost V 5 bases and J 3 bases, with 11 bases left between them. CDR3 sequence reads: CSAPRLGYNEQFF. The DNA of the CDR3 is TGCAGTGCTCCCCGATTGGGCTACAATGAGCAGTTCTTC.

The chain carries TRBV20-1 and TRBJ2-7, with 7 bases matching TRBD2. Germline CDR1 and CDR2: DFQATT and SNEGSKA (reference sequence). The CDR3 loop spans 14 amino acids. Unmatched junction bases numbered 6, after V lost 3 bases and J lost 1 base. The chain's CDR3 is CSARGGVWSYEQYF. The CDR3, as DNA: TGCAGTGCTAGGGGGGGGGTTTGGTCCTACGAGCAGTACTTC.

This clonotype appeared a few times. The chain uses TRBV5-5 and TRBJ1-2; D not certain. The CDR3 consists of 15 residues. V was clipped by 0 bases and J by 11 bases, with 20 bases between them. Germline V CDR1 and CDR2: SGHKS, YYEKEE (reference sequence). The CDR3 region has the DNA TGTGCCAGCAGCTTGGCTGCGGGATCGCACTGGGGATACACCTTC. This encodes CASSLAAGSHWGYTF.

This clonotype was detected a few times. One end of the junction is discordant with germline, which a read error may explain. The chain's CDR3 is CASSQEKTPFF. The CDR3 nucleotides read TGCGCCAGCAGCCAAGAAAAGACACCCTTCTTC. This chain links TRBV4-3 with TRBJ2-5; no firm D call. CDR1 is LGHNA, CDR2 YSLEER, per germline. The CDR3 is 11 amino acids.

This clonotype has a count of ten or more. In nucleotides, the CDR3 is TGTGCCAGCAGCTTAGGAGGAAGCCAAGAGACCCAGTACTTC. Its translation: CASSLGGSQETQYF. This chain connects TRBV7-2 to TRBJ2-5, with no clear D. Looked up from germline, CDR1 is SGHTA and CDR2 is FQGNSA. The CDR3 sequence is 14 residues long. V lost 1 base, J lost 1 base, and 7 bases lay in between.

This chain links TRBV7-9 with TRBJ2-7, with unresolved D. The length of the CDR3 is 13 residues. Germline CDR1 SEHNR, CDR2 FQNEAQ (reference sequence). The germline V and J ends were trimmed by 3 bases and 6 bases, with 12 bases remaining between them. CDR3: CASSLPGEGEQYV. For the CDR3, the DNA is TGTGCCAGCAGCTTGCCGGGCGAAGGCGAGCAGTACGTC.

This clonotype was seen ten or more times. The chain couples TRBV7-2 to TRBJ1-5; a weak D match, TRBD1 (6 bases). V was trimmed by 5 bases and J by 4 bases, leaving 12 bases between them. The CDR3 sequence is 14 residues long. Germline CDR1 is SGHTA and CDR2 is FQGNSA. CDR3 region: CASSPSTGNQPQHF. The CDR3 DNA reads TGTGCCAGCAGCCCCTCAACAGGGAATCAGCCCCAGCATTTT.

This clonotype was recorded many times. The chain uses TRBV12-3 or TRBV12-4 and TRBJ2-2, with D hard to call. The CDR3 contains 11 residues. The V gene lost 5 bases and the J gene lost 8 bases, with 6 bases spanning the gap. The CDR3 region has the DNA TGTGCCAGCAGTCTAGAAGGGGAGCTGTTTTTT. It codes for CASSLEGELFF.

Ten or more counts support this clonotype. This rearrangement joins TRBV7-2 to TRBJ2-5; D is unclear. The V gene's germline CDR1 is SGHTA and CDR2 FQGNSA. V lost 2 bases and J 7 bases, leaving 8 bases between the germline ends. CDR3 size: 12 residues. CDR3 region: CASSLIVGTQYF. Here the CDR3 DNA reads TGTGCCAGCAGCTTAATTGTAGGGACCCAGTACTTC.

The gene calls are TRBV14 and TRBJ1-6; D is ambiguous. V lost 4 bases and J lost 10, with 11 bases in between. The CDR3 is 13 residues long. Per germline, CDR1 SGHDN and CDR2 FVKESK. The CDR3 DNA follows: TGTGCCAGCAGCCTCAACTCCGGGTCACCCCTCCACTTT. Translating gives CASSLNSGSPLHF.

There are a few counts of this clonotype. The gene calls are TRBV12-3 or TRBV12-4 and TRBJ2-5, with D possibly being TRBD1 (6 bases). The CDR3 is 14 residues long. V was cut by 4 bases and J by 7 bases, with 16 bases left in between. The CDR3 loop is CASSYLDSRATQYF. The CDR3 coding sequence is TGTGCCAGCAGTTACCTGGACAGCAGGGCGACCCAGTACTTC.

In its sample, this clonotype was seen a few times. CDR3 residues: CAVLGNEASYNEQFF. The CDR3, as DNA: TGTGCCGTCCTCGGCAACGAAGCATCCTACAATGAGCAGTTCTTC. The gene calls are TRBV10-3 and TRBJ2-1; the D is unclear. V dropped 11 bases and J dropped 1 base, with 18 bases sitting between them. CDR1 and CDR2 from the germline V gene are ENHRY and SYGVKD. The CDR3 runs 15 residues.

The chain is built from TRBV5-1 and TRBJ2-7, with TRBD2 identical over 8 bases. V was clipped by 0 bases and J by 7 bases; unmatched bases: 9. Germline V gives CDR1 SGHRS, CDR2 YFSETQ. The CDR3 extends over 15 amino acids. The chain's CDR3 is CASSLVAGRPIEQYF. DNA for the CDR3: TGCGCCAGCAGCTTGGTAGCGGGACGCCCCATAGAGCAGTACTTC.

The table lists this clonotype with a few counts. The chain uses TRBV10-3 and TRBJ2-7, with D possibly being TRBD1 or TRBD2 (6 bases each). The CDR3 runs to 15 residues. Germline V gives CDR1 ENHRY, CDR2 SYGVKD. The V end lost 0 bases, the J end lost 4 bases, and 13 bases lay between the germline ends. The chain's CDR3 is CAISESSGEVYEQYV. DNA of the CDR3: TGTGCCATCAGTGAGTCGTCAGGGGAGGTTTACGAGCAGTACGTC.

In this sample, this clonotype turned up a few times. The V call is TRBV25-1, the J call TRBJ1-2; D ambiguous. Trimming shortened V by 4 bases and J by 8 bases, and 11 bases separated the two germline ends. The CDR3 contains 12 residues. Germline CDR1 and CDR2: MGHDK and SYGVNS. For the CDR3, the DNA is TGTGCCAGCAGTGCACTCTCCGGCGGCTACACCTTC. It translates to CASSALSGGYTF.

A few counts support this clonotype. V is TRBV27 and J is TRBJ1-1, with 10 bases identical to TRBD1. The CDR3 extends over 14 amino acids. Germline V CDR1 and CDR2: MNHEY, SMNVEV (reference sequence). V lost 5 bases and J lost 9; bases outside the gene matches: 9. This chain's CDR3 is CASSAAGTGEKAFF. The CDR3 DNA reads TGTGCCAGCAGTGCCGCCGGGACAGGGGAGAAAGCTTTCTTT.

CDR3 coding DNA: TGTGCCAGCAGTTTCAATTGGGGGGGGGACTCGGCGGGCCATGAGCAGTTCTTC. It translates to CASSFNWGGDSAGHEQFF. The V gene is TRBV12-3 or TRBV12-4, the J gene TRBJ2-1; 7 bases fit TRBD2. Trimming cost V 3 bases and J 8 bases; bases outside gene matches: 19. This CDR3 spans 18 amino acids.

This clonotype has only a few counts. The chain links TRBV4-1 to TRBJ1-1, with D uncertain. V lost 3 bases and J 1 base, leaving 6 bases between the germline ends. There are 13 residues in the CDR3. Per germline, CDR1 MGHRA and CDR2 YSYEKL. The CDR3 is CASSHTQNTEAFF. The CDR3 nucleotides read TGCGCCAGCAGCCATACCCAGAACACTGAAGCTTTCTTT.

A remark on this clonotype: Possible read error: a much larger clone is one base away. This rearrangement joins TRBV10-3 to TRBJ2-3; 12 bases fit TRBD2. Germline CDR1 ENHRY, CDR2 SYGVKD. This CDR3 spans 18 amino acids. With 5 bases clipped from V and 9 bases from J, the junction kept 18 bases outside the gene matches. CDR3 region: CAISPPLRLAGALGTQYF. CDR3 in DNA: TGTGCCATCAGTCCCCCACTTCGACTAGCGGGGGCCCTAGGGACGCAGTATTTT.

Many counts were recorded for this clonotype. One junction end does not reproduce the germline sequence, and a read error may be involved. The V and J genes are TRBV5-1 and TRBJ2-3, with D perhaps matching TRBD2 (5 bases). The CDR3 has 14 residues. Germline loops: CDR1 SGHRS, CDR2 YFSETQ. The CDR3 nucleotides read TGTGCCAGCAGCTTAGGACTGGGCACAGATACGCAGTATTTT. The encoded protein is CASSLGLGTDTQYF.